A selection of T cell receptor beta chains follows, all from one sample in a study of naive and memory T cell subsets. MiXCR, applied by TCRdb to the UMI-ligation and nested PCR reads, yields one record per CDR3 protein. The sample lists 20,000 to 25,000 distinct CDR3 sequences; 7% to 10% were seen once. The material sequenced was central memory CD8+ T cells from blood. The receptors derive from a human donor in good health. CDR3s include the opening cysteine and the closing phenylalanine or tryptophan. The order of the fields is J gene, V gene, clone size, D gene, CDR3 DNA, CDR3 protein. A D gene is named only where the DNA matches it firmly. Rows give clone size only sometimes, using once, few, many, or a class for an expanded clone.

TRBJ2-3,TRBV24-1,large,-,TGTGCCACCAAGGATCATCAGGCAGATACGCAGTATTTT,CATKDHQADTQYF
TRBJ2-1,TRBV20-1,many,-,TGCAGTGCCAACGCCCCTAACGACGGGTACAATGAGCAGTTCTTC,CSANAPNDGYNEQFF
TRBJ2-6,TRBV29-1,-,-,TGCAGCGCCAGCAGGGCCTCCTCTGGGGCCAACGTCCTGACTTTC,CSASRASSGANVLTF
TRBJ2-7,TRBV27,-,TRBD1,TGTACCAGCAGTCCAGGGGGCGGCTACGAGCAGTACTTC,CTSSPGGGYEQYF
TRBJ1-1,TRBV27,many,-,TGTGCCAGCAGTTTAGGGGGCCATAGAGAGAACACTGAAGCTTTCTTT,CASSLGGHRENTEAFF
TRBJ2-1,TRBV11-1,many,TRBD2,TGTGCCAGCAGCTTCCCCCGACTAAGCGGGAGCTCGAATGAGCAGTTCTTC,CASSFPRLSGSSNEQFF
TRBJ1-4,TRBV7-9,many,-,TGTGCCAGCAGCCCGACGTCCCGGGACTCCACCGGGAGGGAAAAACTGTTTTTT,CASSPTSRDSTGREKLFF
TRBJ1-4,TRBV6-2/TRBV6-3,many,-,TGTGCCAGCCCCCGGGGGACCGAACTACGAGATAATGAAAAACTGTTTTTT,CASPRGTELRDNEKLFF
TRBJ2-4,TRBV20-1,many,TRBD2,TGCAGTGCTAGGCCTCTAGCGGGAGATATAAACATTCAGTACTTC,CSARPLAGDINIQYF
TRBJ2-3,TRBV6-2/TRBV6-3,medium-sized,TRBD2,TGTGCCAGCAGTGCTAGCGGGAGTACAGATACGCAGTATTTT,CASSASGSTDTQYF
TRBJ2-7,TRBV20-1,few,TRBD2,TGCAGTGCTAGGGGGACTAGCGGGCTTACCTACGAGCAGTACTTC,CSARGTSGLTYEQYF
TRBJ1-5,TRBV10-3,few,TRBD1,TGTGCCATCGCCAGACAGGGAGGCAATCAGCCCCAGCATTTT,CAIARQGGNQPQHF
TRBJ2-1,TRBV27,few,-,TGTGCCAGCAGTTTCGGGGGTAGTCGGGAGCAGTTCTTC,CASSFGGSREQFF
TRBJ2-7,TRBV6-1,many,-,TGTGCCAGCAGTGAAGCAATCGGGAGAGCCTACGAGCAGTACTTC,CASSEAIGRAYEQYF
TRBJ1-5,TRBV2,few,-,TGTGCCAGCAGAACTGACGCAGGGTCGGGTCAGCCCCAGCATTTT,CASRTDAGSGQPQHF
TRBJ1-1,TRBV7-8,many,TRBD1,TGTGCCAGCAGCTTAGGGGGACAGAATGAAGCTTTCTTT,CASSLGGQNEAFF
TRBJ1-6,TRBV28,many,TRBD1,TGTGCCAGCAGTCCCGAGACAGGGTTCTATAATTCACCCCTCCACTTT,CASSPETGFYNSPLHF
TRBJ2-3,TRBV28,many,TRBD2,TGTGCCAGCAGTTCCTCCTGGGGGGGAAGCACAGATACGCAGTATTTT,CASSSSWGGSTDTQYF
TRBJ2-3,TRBV5-1,few,-,TGCGCCAGCAGCTTGGAAGACCGGAACACAGATACGCAGTATTTT,CASSLEDRNTDTQYF
TRBJ2-1,TRBV6-4,-,-,TGTGCCAGCGCCCAGACGGCGAGCGTCCATGAGCAGTTCTTC,CASAQTASVHEQFF
TRBJ2-3,TRBV6-4,medium-sized,-,TGTGCCAGCAGTGACTCGCCAGGGGGCACAGATACGCAGTATTTT,CASSDSPGGTDTQYF
TRBJ1-2,TRBV5-1,few,TRBD1,TGCGCCAGCAGCTCCGGACAGGGTAACTATGGCTACACCTTC,CASSSGQGNYGYTF
TRBJ2-2,TRBV25-1,few,-,TGTGCCAGCAGTGAGGTCGGCGGGGAGCTGTTTTTT,CASSEVGGELFF
TRBJ2-1,TRBV29-1,few,-,TGCAGCGTTGAGGGGGCTAGCGGAGTGAACAATGAGCAGTTCTTC,CSVEGASGVNNEQFF
TRBJ1-1,TRBV7-9,-,-,TGTGCCAGCAGCTTACTCTCCACTGAAGCTTTCTTT,CASSLLSTEAFF
TRBJ2-4,TRBV9,many,-,TGTGCCAGCAGCCCTTCACTAGCCAAAAACATTCAGTACTTC,CASSPSLAKNIQYF
TRBJ2-7,TRBV27,-,-,TGTGCCAGCAGTTTAAAGACCCCATACGAGCAGTACTTC,CASSLKTPYEQYF
TRBJ2-7,TRBV28,many,TRBD2,TGTGCCAGCAGTTTAGGGCTAGCGGGCTACGAGCAGTACTTC,CASSLGLAGYEQYF
TRBJ1-1,TRBV20-1,few,-,TGCAGTGCTAGAAACCGGGGCCCGTTTTTCGAAGCTTTCTTT,CSARNRGPFFEAFF
TRBJ1-1,TRBV15,many,TRBD1,TGTGCCACCAGCAGAGATATAGGGGACAGGGGAGCTTTCTTT,CATSRDIGDRGAFF
TRBJ2-3,TRBV7-9,many,TRBD2,TGTGCCAGCAGCTTAGCTGGGCTAGCGGGAACTAAAACAGATACGCAGTATTTT,CASSLAGLAGTKTDTQYF
TRBJ2-1,TRBV6-1,many,TRBD2,TGTGCCAGTACCCTAGCGGGAGCCTACAATGAGCAGTTCTTC,CASTLAGAYNEQFF
TRBJ2-2,TRBV5-6,medium-sized,-,TGTGCCAGCAGCTTGAGTGCCGGGGAGCTGTTTTTT,CASSLSAGELFF
TRBJ2-5,TRBV20-1,few,TRBD2,TGCAGTGCCAGATCATACCCTTCCGGGACTAGCGGGAGTCGGGCTACAGAGACCCAGTACTTC,CSARSYPSGTSGSRATETQYF
TRBJ2-5,TRBV24-1,few,-,TGTGCCACCAGTGATTGGGTTAGCGGTCGCCAAGAGACCCAGTACTTC,CATSDWVSGRQETQYF
TRBJ2-3,TRBV12-2,many,-,TGTGCAAGTCGCTCCCTAGCGGGAGAAACAGATACGCAGTATTTT,CASRSLAGETDTQYF
TRBJ1-1,TRBV6-6,-,-,TGTGCCAGCAGTTCCCTACTTCAGGTAGCGAACACTGAAGCTTTCTTT,CASSSLLQVANTEAFF
TRBJ2-1,TRBV28,-,TRBD2,TGTGCCAGCAGTTTTAGTAGCGGGATGCCCGTCAATGAGCAGTTCTTC,CASSFSSGMPVNEQFF
TRBJ2-7,TRBV7-9,many,-,TGTGCCAGCAGCTTAGCCGCAGGACAAAGGGCCAACGAGCAGTACTTC,CASSLAAGQRANEQYF